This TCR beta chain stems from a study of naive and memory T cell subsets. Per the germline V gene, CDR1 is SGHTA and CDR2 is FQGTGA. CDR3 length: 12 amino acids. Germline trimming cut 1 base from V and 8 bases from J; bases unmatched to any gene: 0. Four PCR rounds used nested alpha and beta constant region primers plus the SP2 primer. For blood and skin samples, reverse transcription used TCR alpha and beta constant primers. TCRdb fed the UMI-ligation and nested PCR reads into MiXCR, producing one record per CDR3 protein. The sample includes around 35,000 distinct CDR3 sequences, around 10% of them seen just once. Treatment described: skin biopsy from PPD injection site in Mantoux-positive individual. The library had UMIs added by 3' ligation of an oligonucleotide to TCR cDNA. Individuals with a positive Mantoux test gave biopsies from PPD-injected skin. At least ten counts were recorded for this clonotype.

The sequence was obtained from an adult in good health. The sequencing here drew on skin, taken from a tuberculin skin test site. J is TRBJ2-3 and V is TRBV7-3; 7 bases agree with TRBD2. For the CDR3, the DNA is TGTGCCAGCAGCTTAAGCGGGGGTACGCAGTATTTT. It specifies CASSLSGGTQYF. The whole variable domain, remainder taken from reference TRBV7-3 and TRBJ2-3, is GAGVSQTPSNKVTEKGKYVELRCDPISGHTALYWYRQSLGQGPEFLIYFQGTGAADDSGLPNDRFFAVRPEGSVSTLKIQRTERGDSAVYLCASSLSGGTQYFGPGTRLTVL.